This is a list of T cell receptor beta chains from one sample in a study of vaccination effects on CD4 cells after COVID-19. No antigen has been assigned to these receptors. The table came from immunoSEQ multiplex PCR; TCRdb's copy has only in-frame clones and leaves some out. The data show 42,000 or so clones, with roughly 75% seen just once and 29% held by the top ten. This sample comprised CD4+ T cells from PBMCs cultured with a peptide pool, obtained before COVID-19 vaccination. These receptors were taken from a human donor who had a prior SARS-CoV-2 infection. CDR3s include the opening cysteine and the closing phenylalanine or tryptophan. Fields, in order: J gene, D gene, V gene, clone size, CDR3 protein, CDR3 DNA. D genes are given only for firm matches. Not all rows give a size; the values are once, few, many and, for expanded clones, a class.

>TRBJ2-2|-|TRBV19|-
CASSLGHRTNTGELFF
TGTGCCAGTAGTCTTGGTCACAGGACGAACACCGGGGAGCTGTTTTTT
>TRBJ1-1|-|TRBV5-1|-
CASSLGEVTEAFF
TGCGCCAGCAGCTTAGGAGAGGTTACTGAAGCTTTCTTT
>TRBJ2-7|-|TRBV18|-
CASSPSPRGAYEQYF
TGTGCCAGCTCACCATCTCCGAGGGGGGCCTACGAGCAGTACTTC
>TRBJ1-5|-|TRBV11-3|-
CASSLSRGALNQPQHF
TGTGCCAGCAGCTTAAGTAGGGGGGCTCTGAATCAGCCCCAGCATTTT
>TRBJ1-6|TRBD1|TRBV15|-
CATGTGDSPLHF
TGTGCCACCGGGACAGGGGATTCACCCCTCCACTTT
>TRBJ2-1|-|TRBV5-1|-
CASRWELFSYNEQFF
TGCGCCAGCAGGTGGGAGTTATTTTCCTACAATGAGCAGTTCTTC
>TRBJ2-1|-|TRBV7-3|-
CASSLTAGNEQFF
TGTGCCAGCAGCTTAACGGCGGGCAATGAGCAGTTCTTC
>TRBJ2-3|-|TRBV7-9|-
CASSSPEGGRTDTQYF
TGTGCCAGCAGCTCACCCGAGGGCGGCCGCACAGATACGCAGTATTTT
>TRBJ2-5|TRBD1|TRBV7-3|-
CASSSTGQGETQYF
TGTGCCAGCAGCTCGACAGGGCAGGGAGAGACCCAGTACTTC
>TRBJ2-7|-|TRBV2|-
CASRVDQGGREQYF
TGTGCCAGCAGGGTAGATCAGGGGGGGCGCGAGCAGTACTTC
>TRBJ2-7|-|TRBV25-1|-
CASSESAGGFYEQYF
TGTGCCAGCAGTGAGTCGGCAGGGGGGTTCTACGAGCAGTACTTC
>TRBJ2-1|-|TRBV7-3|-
CASSLGADNEQFF
TGTGCCAGCAGCTTAGGGGCCGACAATGAGCAGTTCTTC
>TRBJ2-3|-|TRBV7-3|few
CASSLTAVGPTDTQYF
TGTGCCAGCAGCTTAACTGCAGTAGGGCCGACAGATACGCAGTATTTT
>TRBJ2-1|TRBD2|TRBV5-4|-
CASSTGLADYNEQFF
TGTGCCAGCAGCACCGGACTAGCGGACTACAATGAGCAGTTCTTC
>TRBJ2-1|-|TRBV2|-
CASSEPLAISNEQFF
TGTGCCAGCAGCGAACCTCTAGCGATCTCCAATGAGCAGTTCTTC
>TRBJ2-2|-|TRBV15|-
CATSRDTNTGELFF
TGTGCCACCAGCAGAGACACTAACACCGGGGAGCTGTTTTTT
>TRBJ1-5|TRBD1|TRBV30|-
CAWRDRVRQPQHF
TGTGCCTGGAGAGACAGGGTACGTCAGCCCCAGCATTTT
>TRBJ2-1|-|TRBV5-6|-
CASSLDTYNEQFF
TGTGCCAGCAGCTTGGACACCTACAATGAGCAGTTCTTC
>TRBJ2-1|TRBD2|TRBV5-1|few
CASSLLGGGRSEQFF
TGCGCCAGCAGCTTACTGGGCGGGGGGCGGTCTGAGCAGTTCTTC
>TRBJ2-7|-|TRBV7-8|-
CASSPRSGASYEQYF
TGTGCCAGCAGCCCTAGGAGCGGCGCATCCTACGAGCAGTACTTC
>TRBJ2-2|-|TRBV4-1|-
CASSQRSGSPTGELFF
TGCGCCAGCAGCCAAAGGAGCGGGTCCCCTACCGGGGAGCTGTTTTTT
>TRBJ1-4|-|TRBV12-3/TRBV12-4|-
CASGHQANEKLFF
TGTGCCAGCGGCCATCAGGCTAATGAAAAACTGTTTTTT
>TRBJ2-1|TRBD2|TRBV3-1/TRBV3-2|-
CASSPPLPSGGRNEQFF
TGTGCCAGCAGCCCGCCCCTTCCTAGCGGGGGGAGGAATGAGCAGTTCTTC
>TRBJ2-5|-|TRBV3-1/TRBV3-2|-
CASSPGSQETQYF
TGTGCCAGCAGCCCCGGGTCCCAAGAGACCCAGTACTTC
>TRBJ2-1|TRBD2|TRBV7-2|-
CASSSRLAGGPNNEQFF
TGTGCCAGCAGCTCCCGACTAGCGGGAGGCCCAAACAATGAGCAGTTCTTC
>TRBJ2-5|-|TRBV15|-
CATRTGYQETQYF
TGTGCCACCAGAACAGGCTACCAAGAGACCCAGTACTTC
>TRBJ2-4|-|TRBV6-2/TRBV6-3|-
CASSPTRPENIQYF
TGTGCCAGCAGTCCGACACGACCTGAGAACATTCAGTACTTC
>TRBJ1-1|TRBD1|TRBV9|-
CASSAGQGHTEAFF
TGTGCCAGCAGCGCCGGACAGGGGCACACTGAAGCTTTCTTT
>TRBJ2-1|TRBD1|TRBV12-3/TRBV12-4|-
CASSFRQGNEQFF
TGTGCCAGCAGTTTCCGACAGGGGAATGAGCAGTTCTTC
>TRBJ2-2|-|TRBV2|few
CASSEARTDTGELFF
TGTGCCAGCAGTGAAGCGCGAACTGACACCGGGGAGCTGTTTTTT
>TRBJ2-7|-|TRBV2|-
CASSRTYEQYF
TGTGCCAGCAGCCGGACTTACGAGCAGTACTTC
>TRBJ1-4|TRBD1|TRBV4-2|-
CASSQFDRGGEKLFF
TGTGCCAGCAGCCAGTTCGACAGGGGTGGAGAAAAACTGTTTTTT
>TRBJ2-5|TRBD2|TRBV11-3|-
CASSPGGLAQETQYF
TGTGCCAGCAGCCCGGGGGGTCTTGCCCAAGAGACCCAGTACTTC
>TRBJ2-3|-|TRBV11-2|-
CASSLDRVGGDTQYF
TGTGCCAGCAGCTTAGACCGGGTGGGAGGAGATACGCAGTATTTT
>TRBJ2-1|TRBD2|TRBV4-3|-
CASSQDGLAGDEQFF
TGCGCCAGCAGCCAAGACGGACTAGCGGGAGATGAGCAGTTCTTC
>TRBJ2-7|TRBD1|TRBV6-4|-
CASTGGTYEQYF
TGTGCCAGCACAGGGGGCACCTACGAGCAGTACTTC
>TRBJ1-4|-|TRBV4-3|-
CASSQVLGGEKLFF
TGCGCCAGCAGCCAAGTATTAGGAGGTGAAAAACTGTTTTTT
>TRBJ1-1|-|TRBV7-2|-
CASSSDISNTEAFF
TGTGCCAGCAGCTCTGACATTTCGAACACTGAAGCTTTCTTT
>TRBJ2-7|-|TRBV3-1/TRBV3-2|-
CASSQFINSYEQYF
TGTGCCAGCAGCCAATTCATCAACTCCTACGAGCAGTACTTC
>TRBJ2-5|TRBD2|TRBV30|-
CAWTRGLAGETQYF
TGTGCCTGGACACGAGGACTAGCGGGAGAGACCCAGTACTTC
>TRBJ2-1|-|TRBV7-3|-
CASSLRVGGQSNEQFF
TGTGCCAGCAGCTTAAGGGTGGGGGGACAGAGCAATGAGCAGTTCTTC
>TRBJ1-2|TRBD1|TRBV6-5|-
CAIRNRGSGGYTF
TGTGCCATCAGAAACAGGGGCTCTGGCGGCTACACCTTC
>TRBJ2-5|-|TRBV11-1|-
CASSLAPVLAKETQYF
TGTGCCAGCAGCTTAGCGCCGGTGCTGGCGAAAGAGACCCAGTACTTC
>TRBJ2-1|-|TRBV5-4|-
CASAEASSYNEQFF
TGTGCCAGCGCGGAGGCGAGCTCCTACAATGAGCAGTTCTTC
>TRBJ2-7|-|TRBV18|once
CASSHASRSSYEQYF
TGTGCCAGCTCCCACGCGTCGCGCAGCTCCTACGAGCAGTACTTC
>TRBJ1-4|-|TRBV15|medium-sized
CATSRGLAGRAEKLFF
TGTGCCACCAGCAGAGGTCTTGCGGGGCGTGCTGAAAAACTGTTTTTT
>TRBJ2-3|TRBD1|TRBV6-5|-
CASSRNRGDTQYF
TGTGCCAGCAGTCGAAACAGGGGAGATACGCAGTATTTT